This T cell receptor (beta chain) was retrieved from a study of shared clonotypes between healthy human individuals. Study background: CD4 naive and CD4 memory each took three plates per donor, while CD8 naive took two and CD8 memory one. Study outcomes and limitations: The naive CD4 repertoires of a handful of donors were compared, and around 4.7% of clonotypes were shared.

Measured with immunoSEQ multiplex PCR; TCRdb has only the in-frame clones, and not every one. This sample yields approximately 2.5 million clones, of which 90% to 95% are seen a single time; about 0.39% belongs to the top ten. Points on this clone: Its target is not known.

The authors divided CD4+ cells into CD45RA+ naive and CD45RA-negative memory subsets. The V gene lost 0 bases and the J gene lost 4 bases, with 9 bases spanning the gap. The CDR3 extends over 14 amino acids. In germline, CDR1 is SGHAT, CDR2 FQDESV (reference sequence). Sequenced material: naive CD4+ T cells from PBMCs. Documented subset: CD45RA+ positively selected. This chain connects TRBV11-1 to TRBJ1-1, with a possible D match to TRBD1 (5 bases). The source of this sequence is a young man in good health. Some clones in this sample may be carry-over from other donors' samples. This CDR3 is CASSLARRGTEAFF. CDR3 nucleotides: TGTGCCAGCAGCTTAGCAAGAAGGGGCACTGAAGCTTTCTTT.